This paragraph covers one TCR beta chain sequence. Its antigen is unidentified. An Oncomine TCR Beta short-read assay was used to sequence the DNA from cultured CD4+ T cells. TCRdb recomputed calls from the PCR reads with MiXCR, one row per CDR3 protein. In the table there are about 15,000 distinct CDR3 sequences, 51% of which are singletons. The data derive from a study of vaccination and CD4 T cells after COVID-19. Noted treatment: approximately nine-day PBMC culture with coronavirus spike peptide pools or control peptides (ViraFEST assay). The sequence came from a human donor who had recovered from COVID-19. The material sequenced was CD4+ T cells from blood, cultured in vitro, taken before SARS-CoV-2 vaccination.

The CDR3 sequence: CASSLTGTGVYGYTF. CDR3 DNA sequence: TGCGCCAGCAGCTTGACCGGGACAGGGGTCTATGGCTACACCTTC. The chain couples TRBV5-1 to TRBJ1-2; 10 nucleotides match TRBD1. The V and J ends lost 1 base and 4 bases, in that order; junction bases with no gene match: 4. The CDR3 runs to 15 residues. Germline V gene data show CDR1 as SGHRS and CDR2 as YFSETQ.